Following are 17 T cell receptor beta chains from one sample sequenced in a study of blood T cell repertoires in COVID-19. Assay: immunoSEQ multiplex PCR; the TCRdb copy retains only in-frame clones and omits some. There are 100,000 to 110,000 clones in the sample; roughly 85% occur only once, and roughly 12% lies in the top ten. The sample was peripheral blood. Receptor source: a woman in her 70s with acute or convalescent COVID-19.

The J gene is TRBJ1-5, the V gene TRBV7-8; tentatively, D is TRBD1 (6 bases). Germline V lookup: CDR1 SGHVS, CDR2 FQNEAQ. With 3 bases removed from V and 5 bases from J, the gap between germline ends came to 17 bases. CDR3 length equals 16 residues. The DNA of the CDR3 is TGTGCCAGCAGCTTTTCGGGGGGCGGGGCCGATCAGCCCCAGCATTTT. Amino acids: CASSFSGGGADQPQHF.

The rearrangement links TRBV6-5 to TRBJ2-1, with D hard to call. Germline V gene data show CDR1 as MNHEY and CDR2 as SVGAGI. The CDR3 runs 12 residues. The V end was cut by 7 bases, the J end by 7 bases, with 11 bases between. The CDR3 sequence is CASTRSRNEQFF. For the CDR3, the DNA is TGTGCCAGCACCCGATCACGGAATGAGCAGTTCTTC.

The V call is TRBV5-1, the J call TRBJ1-1, with 7 bases lining up with TRBD1. The V segment lost 4 bases and the J segment 2 bases; nucleotides outside the gene matches: 8. The CDR3 spans 15 residues. From germline, CDR1 is SGHRS and CDR2 YFSETQ. CDR3 residues: CASSTRQGTNTEAFF. Written as DNA, the CDR3 is TGCGCCAGCAGCACCCGACAGGGCACAAACACTGAAGCTTTCTTT. Using reference TRBV5-1 and TRBJ1-1 for the parts outside the CDR3, the full variable domain is KAGVTQTPRYLIKTRGQQVTLSCSPISGHRSVSWYQQTPGQGLQFLFEYFSETQRNKGNFPGRFSGRQFSNSRSEMNVSTLELGDSALYLCASSTRQGTNTEAFFGQGTRLTVV.

This clone was detected a few times. V is TRBV9 and J is TRBJ1-6, with TRBD1 matching over 7 bases. J lost 7 bases, V lost 7 bases, and 11 bases had no gene match. Germline-derived CDR1 and CDR2 are SGDLS and YYNGEE. The CDR3 covers 15 residues. The CDR3 loop is CASGLTGTVNSPLHF. The CDR3 DNA follows: TGTGCCAGCGGCTTGACCGGGACAGTGAATTCACCCCTCCACTTT.

The chain combines TRBV6-5 with TRBJ1-6; unclear D gene. The germline V gene has CDR1 MNHEY and CDR2 SVGAGI. The CDR3 has 15 amino acids. Trimming pared 3 bases from V and 9 bases from J, leaving 15 bases between. The CDR3 bases are TGTGCCAGCAGTTATCTGGGCAGCTCTGGTTCACCCCTCCACTTT. Translating it yields CASSYLGSSGSPLHF.

In its sample, this clone was seen once. This rearrangement joins TRBV2 to TRBJ2-2; 7 bases agree with TRBD1. V lost 6 bases and J lost 3; bases outside the gene matches: 7. The CDR3 extends over 15 amino acids. The germline V gene has CDR1 SNHLY and CDR2 FYNNEI. CDR3 loop: CASRETGMYTGELFF. In DNA form, the CDR3 reads TGTGCCAGCAGGGAGACAGGGATGTACACCGGGGAGCTGTTTTTT.

The chain uses TRBV5-1 and TRBJ1-5; 7 nucleotides match TRBD1. CDR1 is SGHRS and CDR2 is YFSETQ in the germline V gene. V lost 4 bases to trimming and J lost 5 bases; unmatched junction nucleotides: 6. The CDR3 sequence is 14 residues long. The DNA for the CDR3 is TGCGCCAGCAGCCCAACAGGGGAGCATCAGCCCCAGCATTTT. Its protein is CASSPTGEHQPQHF.

The chain recombines TRBV7-2 with TRBJ1-4; D is possibly TRBD1 (6 bases). There are 15 residues in the CDR3. V was cut by 3 bases and J by 7 bases, with 15 bases left in between. CDR1 and CDR2 (germline): SGHTA, FQGNSA. CDR3 amino acids: CASSFSRGVGEKLFF. The CDR3, as DNA: TGTGCCAGCAGCTTTAGCAGGGGAGTAGGTGAAAAACTGTTTTTT. Supplemented by reference TRBV7-2 and TRBJ1-4, the full variable domain reads GAGVSQSPSNKVTEKGKDVELRCDPISGHTALYWYRQSLGQGLEFLIYFQGNSAPDKSGLPSDRFSAERTGGSVSTLTIQRTQQEDSAVYLCASSFSRGVGEKLFFGSGTQLSVL.

The chain carries TRBV19 and TRBJ1-6; 9 bases line up with TRBD1. This CDR3 comprises 14 residues. The junction had 2 bases not matched to a gene; V was cut back by 3 bases and J by 8 bases. Germline CDR1 LNHDA, CDR2 SQIVND (reference sequence). CDR3 loop: CASSIRDRDSPLHF. CDR3 bases: TGTGCCAGTAGTATCCGGGACAGGGATTCACCCCTCCACTTT.

The chain joins TRBV6-5 to TRBJ2-2; tentatively, D is TRBD1 (6 bases). Looked up from germline, CDR1 is MNHEY and CDR2 is SVGAGI. The V gene lost 6 bases and the J gene lost 4 bases, with 12 bases spanning the gap. This CDR3 spans 14 amino acids. The CDR3, as DNA: TGTGCCAGCAGGGGGACACCGAGCACCGGGGAGCTGTTTTTT. As protein: CASRGTPSTGELFF.

This chain links TRBV6-2 or TRBV6-3 with TRBJ2-7, with D possibly matching TRBD2 (5 bases). V lost 4 bases to trimming and J lost 7 bases, with 11 bases between them. The CDR3 is made up of 12 amino acids. CDR1 MNHEY and CDR2 SVGEGT come from the germline V gene. CDR3 in amino acids: CASSLRPGEQYV. CDR3 in DNA: TGTGCCAGCAGTTTACGGCCGGGGGAGCAGTACGTC.

The chain uses TRBV10-3 and TRBJ2-5; D unclear. The CDR3 is 13 amino acids. Trimming stripped 9 bases from V and 5 bases from J, with 16 bases between. Germline V gene data show CDR1 as ENHRY and CDR2 as SYGVKD. Here the CDR3 DNA reads TGTGCCATAGGTGAGGCCGAGGCGGAGACCCAGTACTTC. It codes for CAIGEAEAETQYF.

This rearrangement joins TRBV2 to TRBJ2-4; D may be TRBD2 (6 bases). Trimming left V 9 bases short and J 0 bases short, with 9 bases between. This CDR3 spans 13 amino acids. Germline V CDR1 and CDR2: SNHLY, FYNNEI. The CDR3 spells CASGGVAKNIQYF. The CDR3 nucleotides are TGTGCCAGTGGCGGGGTAGCCAAAAACATTCAGTACTTC. The full variable domain, completed using reference TRBV2 and TRBJ2-4, is EPEVTQTPSHQVTQMGQEVILRCVPISNHLYFYWYRQILGQKVEFLVSFYNNEISEKSEIFDDQFSVERPDGSNFTLKIRSTKLEDSAMYFCASGGVAKNIQYFGAGTRLSVL.

The genes are TRBV7-9 and TRBJ2-4; D is possibly TRBD2 (6 bases). The CDR3 length is 16 residues. Trimming removed 1 base from V and 0 bases from J, with 10 bases in between. Germline CDR1 reads SEHNR; CDR2 reads FQNEAQ (reference sequence). CDR3 nucleotide sequence: TGTGCCAGCAGCTTAGGCGGGGATCTAGCCAAAAACATTCAGTACTTC. It specifies CASSLGGDLAKNIQYF.

The genes are TRBV5-8 and TRBJ1-2; perhaps TRBD1 as D (6 bases). From germline, CDR1 is SGHTS and CDR2 YDEGEE. The CDR3 extends over 13 amino acids. Trimming pared 4 bases from V and 6 bases from J, leaving 13 bases between. In DNA form, the CDR3 reads TGTGCCAGCAGCCGTGAGGCAGGGGATGGCTACACCTTC. Translated: CASSREAGDGYTF. Using reference TRBV5-8 and TRBJ1-2 for the parts outside the CDR3, the full variable domain is EAGVTQSPTHLIKTRGQQATLRCSPISGHTSVYWYQQALGLGLQFLLWYDEGEERNRGNFPPRFSGRQFPNYSSELNVNALELEDSALYLCASSREAGDGYTFGSGTRLTVV.

V and J are TRBV3-1 (or the pseudogene TRBV3-2) and TRBJ1-1; no reliable D call. The CDR3 extends over 15 amino acids. V was cut by 1 base and J by 2 bases, with 11 bases left in between. Germline loops: CDR1 LGHDT, CDR2 YNNKEL (reference sequence). CDR3 DNA: TGTGCCAGCAGCCAAGTCACGGGGTTCAACACTGAAGCTTTCTTT. Translating gives CASSQVTGFNTEAFF.

The chain links TRBV28 to TRBJ1-6; D may be TRBD1 (5 bases). Germline V CDR1 and CDR2: MDHEN, SYDVKM. Trimming cost V 1 base and J 7 bases, with 8 bases left between them. CDR3 length: 14 residues. Here the CDR3 DNA reads TGTGCCAGCAGTTTATTACAGGAGAATTCACCCCTCCACTTT. Its translation is CASSLLQENSPLHF. The entire variable domain, with the rest obtained from reference TRBV28 and TRBJ1-6, is as follows: DVKVTQSSRYLVKRTGEKVFLECVQDMDHENMFWYRQDPGLGLRLIYFSYDVKMKEKGDIPEGYSVSREKKERFSLILESASTNQTSMYLCASSLLQENSPLHFGNGTRLTVT.